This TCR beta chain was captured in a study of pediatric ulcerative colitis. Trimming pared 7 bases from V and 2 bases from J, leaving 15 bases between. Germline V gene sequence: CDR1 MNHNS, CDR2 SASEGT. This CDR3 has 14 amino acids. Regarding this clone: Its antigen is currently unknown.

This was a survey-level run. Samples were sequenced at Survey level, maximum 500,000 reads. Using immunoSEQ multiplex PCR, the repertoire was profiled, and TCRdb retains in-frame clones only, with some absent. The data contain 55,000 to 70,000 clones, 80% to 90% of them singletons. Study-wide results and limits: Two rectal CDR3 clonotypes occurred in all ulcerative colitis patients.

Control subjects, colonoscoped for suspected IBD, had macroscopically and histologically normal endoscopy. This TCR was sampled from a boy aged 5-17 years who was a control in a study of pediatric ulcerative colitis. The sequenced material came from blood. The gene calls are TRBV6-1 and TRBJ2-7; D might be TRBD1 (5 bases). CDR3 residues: CASTPGIEAYEQYF. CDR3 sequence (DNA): TGTGCCAGCACGCCAGGGATAGAGGCCTACGAGCAGTACTTC.